The source of this TCR beta chain is a study of cytomegalovirus exposure and HLA in healthy donors. A multiplex PCR was run with 60 Vbeta primers and 13 Jbeta primers. Only in-frame clones appear in the TCRdb table, and some are missing; sequencing was by immunoSEQ multiplex PCR. The data show nearly 65,000 clones, approximately 70% seen once. With respect to this clone: Its antigen is unidentified.

Whole-study results and caveats: Across donors, sequencing depth was assumed by presence/absence analyses to be roughly uniform. An analysis done earlier found most TCR beta V segments productive about 87% or about 30% of the time. Follow-up analysis seemed to connect common viral pathogens with several of the most significant clusters identified.

CDR1 is SEHNR and CDR2 is FQNEAQ in the germline V gene (reference sequence). Trimming took off 1 base at V and 0 bases at J, with 7 bases between the two ends. This CDR3 has 15 residues. The clonotype comes from a man aged 50 to 60 in good health and CMV-seronegative. The chain is built from TRBV7-9 and TRBJ1-3; D is ambiguous. Specimen: PBMCs. CDR3 sequence (DNA): TGTGCCAGCAGCTTAGATGCAGGCTCTGGAAACACCATATATTTT. Translating gives CASSLDAGSGNTIYF.